The clone carrying this T cell receptor beta chain came up a few times. Antigen unknown. It was 8.5 to 10 ml of fresh peripheral blood that supplied the PBMCs. The record originates from a study of T cells in Graves' hyperthyroidism and ophthalmopathy. Study-wide findings and caveats: Stable hyperthyroidism was told apart from ophthalmopathy by a model built on 13 V-J features. Clonotypes that were expanded in thyroid above 0.001 mostly appeared in blood too. Model predictions of ophthalmopathy came a median approximately 6 months before onset.

Amplification of TCR beta CDR3 regions was performed using RNA transcripts as template. RT-PCR in the first round (using the HTBI primer set) targeted the TCR CDR3. TCRdb reanalysed the multiplex PCR reads using MiXCR and keeps one entry per CDR3 protein. The data show around 340,000 distinct CDR3 sequences, with 14% seen just once and 20% to 25% held by the top ten. This TCR was sampled from a woman under 40 with Graves' hyperthyroidism. Sequenced sample: blood.

The CDR3 here is CASSVQGGNTEAFF. In DNA form, the CDR3 reads TGTGCCAGCAGCGTTCAAGGGGGGAACACTGAAGCTTTCTTT. The genes are TRBV27 and TRBJ1-1; tentative D call: TRBD1 (6 bases). The germline V and J ends were trimmed by 6 bases and 1 base, with 12 bases remaining between them. CDR1 is MNHEY and CDR2 is SMNVEV in the germline V gene (reference sequence). The CDR3 covers 14 residues.